These 5 T cell receptor beta chains were all obtained from the same sample, sequenced in a study of T cell repertoires in cytomegalovirus infection. Each CDR3 protein gets one entry after TCRdb re-called the reads with MiXCR. The sample has around 450,000 distinct CDR3 sequences, about 11% seen once. The sample was PBMCs. Every receptor here comes from a human donor in good health (CMV status not recorded). Some clones in this sample may be carry-over from other donors' samples.

This clonotype came up many times. The chain joins TRBV25-1 to TRBJ2-1; D unclear. The CDR3 has 15 residues. The V end lost 3 bases, the J end lost 4 bases, and 13 bases lay between the germline ends. Germline CDR1 and CDR2: MGHDK and SYGVNS. CDR3 amino acids: CASSDPRRDYNEQFF. The CDR3 DNA reads as TGTGCCAGCAGTGATCCGAGGAGAGATTACAATGAGCAGTTCTTC.

This clonotype appeared a few times. V and J are TRBV28 and TRBJ2-3; a possible D gene is TRBD1 (6 bases). The V gene lost 6 bases and the J gene lost 2 bases, with 15 bases spanning the gap. The CDR3 runs to 15 residues. The V gene's germline CDR1 is MDHEN and CDR2 SYDVKM. This CDR3 reads CASSRLRTATDTQYF. As DNA, the CDR3 is TGTGCCAGCAGCCGCCTCCGGACAGCCACAGATACGCAGTATTTT.

J is TRBJ2-2 and V is TRBV3-1, with D maybe TRBD1 (6 bases). The germline V gene has CDR1 LGHDT and CDR2 YNNKEL (reference sequence). The CDR3 is made up of 17 amino acids. V was clipped by 0 bases and J by 5 bases, with 16 bases between them. CDR3 DNA sequence: TGTGCCAGCAGCCAAGAAAAGGGGCAGGGGCGGACCGGGGAGCTGTTTTTT. This gives the protein CASSQEKGQGRTGELFF. Combining the CDR3 with reference TRBV3-1 and TRBJ2-2 gives the whole variable domain DTAVSQTPKYLVTQMGNDKSIKCEQNLGHDTMYWYKQDSKKFLKIMFSYNNKELIINETVPNRFSPKSPDKAHLNLHINSLELGDSAVYFCASSQEKGQGRTGELFFGEGSRLTVL.

This clonotype has ten or more counts. The gene calls are TRBV28 and TRBJ2-1; TRBD2 agrees at 10 bases. From germline, CDR1 is MDHEN and CDR2 SYDVKM. V shed 7 bases and J 7 bases; nucleotides not matched to a gene: 13. There are 16 residues in the CDR3. CDR3 DNA: TGTGCCAGCAAGGAAGCGGGAGGGCCGATGGTTAATGAGCAGTTCTTC. It yields the protein CASKEAGGPMVNEQFF.

This clonotype was seen ten or more times. This chain links TRBV5-1 with TRBJ2-1, with 9 nucleotides matching TRBD2. The CDR3 contains 15 residues. Germline loops: CDR1 SGHRS, CDR2 YFSETQ. Trimming took 4 bases from V and 4 from J; bases not matched to a gene: 6. The CDR3 region is CASSPGLAAYNEQFF. CDR3 DNA sequence: TGCGCCAGCAGCCCGGGACTAGCAGCATACAATGAGCAGTTCTTC.